This TCR beta chain was sequenced in a study of PD-L1 blockade in urothelial cancer. V gave up 5 bases and J gave up 3 bases; unmatched junction bases: 8. The V gene's germline CDR1 is SGHAT and CDR2 FQNNGV. This CDR3 contains 15 residues. The authors spiked synthetic TCR analog templates into each PCR. The protocol was immunoSEQ multiplex PCR, while the TCRdb copy is restricted to in-frame clones and leaves out a portion. In the table there are 20,000 to 25,000 clones, 85% to 90% of which are singletons. The rearrangement joins TRBV11-2 to TRBJ1-1; TRBD1 agrees at 8 bases. The clonotype comes from an older woman with urothelial cancer. Sequenced material: PBMCs, taken around atezolizumab (anti-PD-L1) treatment. The CDR3 spells CASSPPDRVDTEAFF. The CDR3 coding sequence is TGTGCCAGCAGCCCCCCGGACAGGGTAGACACTGAAGCTTTCTTT. Filled out from reference TRBV11-2 and TRBJ1-1, the complete variable domain reads EAGVAQSPRYKIIEKRQSVAFWCNPISGHATLYWYQQILGQGPKLLIQFQNNGVVDDSQLPKDRFSAERLKGVDSTLKIQPAKLEDSAVYLCASSPPDRVDTEAFFGQGTRLTVV.